This entry features one TCR beta chain sequence. Its antigen is undetermined. The sample originates from a study of graft-versus-host responses after intestinal transplantation. Whole-study results and caveats: Investigators detected GvH clones in recipient marrow, with some emerging earlier in ileum or blood. Peak GvH clone levels in circulation were associated with early post-transplant HvG declines.

Graft specimens yielded both intraepithelial and lamina propria lymphocytes. TCRdb's table, derived via immunoSEQ multiplex PCR, lists solely in-frame clones and lacks some. The data hold around 15,000 clones, with about 80% observed a single time. Germline CDR1 is MNHNS and CDR2 is SASEGT. The V gene lost 5 bases and the J gene lost 1 base, with 8 bases spanning the gap. The CDR3 runs to 13 residues. The source of this sequence is a human patient who received an intestinal transplant, so some T cells may come from the graft donor. The chain links TRBV6-1 to TRBJ1-2; D is undetermined. Sequencing was performed on ileum tissue, taken just over 100 days after intestinal transplant. CDR3 residues: CASSLTSNYGYTF. For the CDR3, the DNA is TGTGCCAGCAGTCTAACCAGTAACTATGGCTACACCTTC.